Listed below are T cell receptor beta chains from one sample, sequenced in a study of cytomegalovirus exposure and HLA in healthy donors. Sequenced by immunoSEQ multiplex PCR; TCRdb stores in-frame clones only, minus some. This table has 150,000 to 200,000 clones, about 72% appearing once. The sequencing input was PBMCs. The source is a male donor in good health and CMV-seronegative. Both conserved end residues are part of each CDR3.

J | V | CDR3
TRBJ1-2 | TRBV28 | CASTRVQGGYGYTF
TRBJ2-3 | TRBV12-5 | CASGLGANTQYF
TRBJ1-6 | TRBV6-6 | CASSYSKGRNSPLHF
TRBJ1-5 | TRBV7-9 | CASSLGGVPGQPQHF
TRBJ1-1 | TRBV6-1 | CASSEDQSRWAFF
TRBJ2-2 | TRBV7-3 | CASSPTGTGELFF
TRBJ2-7 | TRBV19 | CASSIVGSSYEQYF
TRBJ2-3 | TRBV27 | CASSLNRFMSTDTQYF
TRBJ2-2 | TRBV4-2 | CASSQDRGRNTGELFF
TRBJ1-5 | TRBV7-2 | CASSLIDNQPQHF
TRBJ2-2 | TRBV6-5 | CASSRSGTGAGELFF
TRBJ1-5 | TRBV28 | CASSLFGGSNQPQHF
TRBJ1-1 | TRBV27 | CASSSTPGGLPEAFF
TRBJ2-1 | TRBV14 | CASSQGGTASSYNEQFF
TRBJ1-6 | TRBV9 | CASSVGGQGSNSPLHF
TRBJ2-1 | TRBV15 | CATSSDKGHPSQFF
TRBJ1-1 | TRBV10-3 | CAISERGRSTEAFF
TRBJ2-6 | TRBV7-2 | CASSLEFRASGANVLTF
TRBJ2-5 | TRBV5-4 | CASSLGPGKEQYF
TRBJ1-6 | TRBV9 | CASSGRGSGNSPLHF
TRBJ2-2 | TRBV19 | CASSMRGNTGELFF
TRBJ1-2 | TRBV4-1 | CASSQETRGLYGYTF
TRBJ1-1 | TRBV7-2 | CASSQRDGGSNTEAFF
TRBJ2-7 | TRBV4-1 | CASSQDPKQGGSTYEQYF
TRBJ1-5 | TRBV7-2 | CASSLDPGQPQHF
TRBJ2-5 | TRBV28 | CASSPQEETQYF
TRBJ2-4 | TRBV20-1 | CSARGQNIQYF
TRBJ2-1 | TRBV27 | CASSLMGQGTNEQFF
TRBJ1-5 | TRBV30 | CAWSEGVFQPQHF
TRBJ1-3 | TRBV7-6 | CASSLRQPPSGNTIYF
TRBJ2-1 | TRBV5-6 | CASYDTGGSSYNEQFF
TRBJ1-5 | TRBV19 | CASSPKPLPPQHF
TRBJ2-1 | TRBV7-2 | CASKTFAGGYNEQFF
TRBJ2-3 | TRBV7-9 | CASSSVGRGTDTQYF
TRBJ2-7 | TRBV14 | CASSQDPAGFGEQYF
TRBJ2-2 | TRBV11-2 | CASVETYTGELFF
TRBJ2-7 | TRBV10-3 | CATRLGAGEHEQYF
TRBJ1-1 | TRBV10-3 | CAAGGQAERAEAFF
TRBJ2-5 | TRBV6-1 | CASTDAGRVRETQYF
TRBJ1-5 | TRBV11-3 | CASSYRDRNQPQHF
TRBJ1-1 | TRBV21-1 | CASSKVYPRGTGASTEAFF
TRBJ2-3 | TRBV9 | CASSDGLAGVRTQYF
TRBJ1-2 | TRBV19 | CASTSVRAGAGYGYTF
. | TRBV6-1 | CASSPGGTASYEQYF
TRBJ1-5 | TRBV30 | CAWSRQGNQPQHF
TRBJ2-5 | TRBV11-1 | CASRPGGVAQETQYF
TRBJ2-3 | TRBV5-6 | CASSSPTSGRAVSTDTQYF